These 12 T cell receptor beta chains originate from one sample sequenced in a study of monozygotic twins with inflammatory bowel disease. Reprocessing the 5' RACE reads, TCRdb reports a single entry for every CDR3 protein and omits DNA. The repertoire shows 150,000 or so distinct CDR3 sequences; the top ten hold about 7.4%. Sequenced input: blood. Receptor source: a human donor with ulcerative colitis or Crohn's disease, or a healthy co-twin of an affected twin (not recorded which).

This CDR3 reads CSAEQGLGTDTQYF. This chain links TRBV29-1 with TRBJ2-3; TCRdb gives TRBD1 as the D gene, but with no DNA this cannot be confirmed. The CDR3 extends over 14 amino acids. Germline CDR1 reads SQVTM; CDR2 reads ANQGSEA.

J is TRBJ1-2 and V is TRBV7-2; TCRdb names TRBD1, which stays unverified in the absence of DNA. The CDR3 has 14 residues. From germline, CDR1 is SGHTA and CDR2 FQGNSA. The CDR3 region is CASSLGGPNYGYTF. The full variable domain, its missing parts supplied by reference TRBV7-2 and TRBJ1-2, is GAGVSQSPSNKVTEKGKDVELRCDPISGHTALYWYRQSLGQGLEFLIYFQGNSAPDKSGLPSDRFSAERTGGSVSTLTIQRTQQEDSAVYLCASSLGGPNYGYTFGSGTRLTVV.

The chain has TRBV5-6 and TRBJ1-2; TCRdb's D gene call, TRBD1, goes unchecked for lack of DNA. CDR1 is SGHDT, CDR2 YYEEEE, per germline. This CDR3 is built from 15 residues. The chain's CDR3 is CASSRRTGRNYGYTF.

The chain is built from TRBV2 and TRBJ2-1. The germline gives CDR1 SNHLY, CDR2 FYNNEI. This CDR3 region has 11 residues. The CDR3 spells CASRPDIGQFF.

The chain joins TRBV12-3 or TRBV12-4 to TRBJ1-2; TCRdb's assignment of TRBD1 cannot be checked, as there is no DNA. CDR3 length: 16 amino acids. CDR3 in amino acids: CASSRVGTGANYGYTF.

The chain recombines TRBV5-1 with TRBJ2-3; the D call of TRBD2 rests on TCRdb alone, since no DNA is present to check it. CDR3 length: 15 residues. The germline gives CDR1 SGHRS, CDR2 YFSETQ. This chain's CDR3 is CASSWTSGGGDTQYF.

CDR3 residues: CAWSPGRGEKLFF. The genes are TRBV30 and TRBJ1-4. Germline CDR1 and CDR2: GTSNPN and SVGIG (reference sequence). The CDR3 contains 13 residues.

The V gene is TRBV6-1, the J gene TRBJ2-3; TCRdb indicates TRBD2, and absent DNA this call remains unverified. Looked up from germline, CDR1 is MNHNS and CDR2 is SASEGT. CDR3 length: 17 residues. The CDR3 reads CASGYNPRAPAGDTQYF.

Here the CDR3 reads CAISELSGNDYGYTF. The genes are TRBV10-3 and TRBJ1-2; TCRdb's assignment of TRBD1 cannot be checked, as there is no DNA. Germline CDR1 is ENHRY and CDR2 is SYGVKD. This CDR3 comprises 15 residues.

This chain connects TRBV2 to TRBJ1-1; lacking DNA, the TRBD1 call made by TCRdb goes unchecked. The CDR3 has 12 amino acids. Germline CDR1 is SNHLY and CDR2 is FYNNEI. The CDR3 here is CASSSGGWEAFF.

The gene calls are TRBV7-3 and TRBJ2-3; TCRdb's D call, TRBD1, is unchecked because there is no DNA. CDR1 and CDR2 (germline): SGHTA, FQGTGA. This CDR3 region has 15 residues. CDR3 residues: CASSPRGQGSDTQYF.

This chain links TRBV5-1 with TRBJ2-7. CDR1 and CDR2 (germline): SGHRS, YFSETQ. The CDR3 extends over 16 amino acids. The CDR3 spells CASSLGVGQGVHEQYF.